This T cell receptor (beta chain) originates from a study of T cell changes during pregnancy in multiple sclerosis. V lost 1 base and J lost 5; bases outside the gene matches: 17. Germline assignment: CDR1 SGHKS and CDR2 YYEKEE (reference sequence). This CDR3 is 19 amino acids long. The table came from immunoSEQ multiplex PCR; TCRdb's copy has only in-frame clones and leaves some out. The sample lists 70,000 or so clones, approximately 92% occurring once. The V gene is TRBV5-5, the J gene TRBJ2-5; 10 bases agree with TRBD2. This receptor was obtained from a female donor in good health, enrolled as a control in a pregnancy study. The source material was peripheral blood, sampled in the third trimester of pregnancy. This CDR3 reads CASSLYSWSSGGGFETQYF. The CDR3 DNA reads TGTGCCAGCAGCTTGTATAGTTGGTCTAGCGGGGGCGGGTTTGAGACCCAGTACTTC.